Below, 21 T cell receptor beta chains from the same sample are listed, as sequenced in a study of blood T cell repertoires in COVID-19. TCRdb keeps only in-frame clones here, not all; method: immunoSEQ multiplex PCR. Among about 90,000 clones, approximately 80% were seen once, and the ten largest hold 9.8%. Sequenced material: peripheral blood. These receptors came from a woman aged 80 or over with acute or convalescent COVID-19.

The sample holds a few counts of this clone. The chain has TRBV9 and TRBJ1-1; D unresolved. The V end was cut by 0 bases, the J end by 3 bases, with 6 bases between. Per the germline V gene, CDR1 is SGDLS and CDR2 is YYNGEE. This CDR3 spans 13 amino acids. The CDR3 spells CASSVDMYTEAFF. The CDR3, as DNA: TGTGCCAGCAGCGTAGACATGTACACTGAAGCTTTCTTT.

The rearrangement uses TRBV18 and TRBJ1-1; 7 nucleotides align to TRBD1. Germline loops: CDR1 KGHSH, CDR2 LQKENI. V gave up 2 bases and J gave up 5 bases; unmatched junction bases: 5. The CDR3 is 14 amino acids. CDR3 sequence reads: CASSPRGPNTEAFF. CDR3 DNA: TGTGCCAGCTCACCAAGGGGGCCGAATACTGAAGCTTTCTTT.

This clone was seen just once. The J gene is TRBJ1-1, the V gene TRBV7-8; TRBD1 aligns across 8 bases. Unmatched junction bases numbered 10, after V lost 5 bases and J lost 5 bases. Germline CDR1 and CDR2: SGHVS and FQNEAQ. The CDR3 runs to 15 residues. The CDR3 nucleotides are TGTGCCAGCAGCACCGCACAGGGGGTGAGGACTGAAGCTTTCTTT. Amino acid sequence: CASSTAQGVRTEAFF.

The V call is TRBV5-1, the J call TRBJ2-1, with 10 bases aligning to TRBD2. The V gene end was trimmed by 3 bases and the J gene end by 6 bases; junction bases not matched to a gene: 6. The germline CDR1 and CDR2 sequences are SGHRS and YFSETQ. The CDR3 loop spans 15 amino acids. The CDR3 sequence: CASSSLAGEGNEQFF. Here the CDR3 DNA reads TGCGCCAGCAGCTCCCTAGCGGGAGAGGGCAATGAGCAGTTCTTC.

The chain joins TRBV19 to TRBJ1-2; a weak D match, TRBD1 (5 bases). The germline V gene encodes CDR1 LNHDA and CDR2 SQIVND (reference sequence). Trimming pared 3 bases from V and 0 bases from J, leaving 14 bases between. The CDR3 has 16 residues. The CDR3 DNA reads TGTGCCAGTAGTATGGGCGACAGCATAGCTAACTATGGCTACACCTTC. Protein sequence: CASSMGDSIANYGYTF.

The J gene is TRBJ2-1, the V gene TRBV7-9; 10 bases are a match to TRBD2. The V and J ends lost 2 bases and 8 bases, in that order; junction bases with no gene match: 3. In germline, CDR1 is SEHNR, CDR2 FQNEAQ (reference sequence). The CDR3 totals 14 residues. The CDR3 nucleotides are TGTGCCAGCAGCTTAAGACTAGCGGGCTATGAGCAGTTCTTC. Translation gives CASSLRLAGYEQFF.

The gene calls are TRBV2 and TRBJ2-7, with a weak D call TRBD2 (6 bases). The CDR3 length is 14 residues. Germline CDR1 and CDR2: SNHLY and FYNNEI. V was shortened by 1 base and J by 3 bases, with 10 bases between the two germline ends. CDR3 loop: CASSEGGLNYEQYF. The DNA for the CDR3 is TGTGCCAGCAGTGAAGGGGGACTGAACTACGAGCAGTACTTC.

The chain has TRBV9 and TRBJ2-2; TRBD1 might be the D (6 bases). The germline V gene has CDR1 SGDLS and CDR2 YYNGEE. The CDR3 has 16 amino acids. V lost 4 bases and J 4 bases, leaving 17 bases between the germline ends. The CDR3 sequence is CASSPRGDTFTGELFF. DNA for the CDR3: TGTGCCAGCAGCCCCAGAGGGGACACTTTCACCGGGGAGCTGTTTTTT.

The chain is built from TRBV19 and TRBJ1-1; a weak D match, TRBD1 (6 bases). Germline CDR1 reads LNHDA; CDR2 reads SQIVND (reference sequence). With 4 bases removed from V and 7 bases from J, the gap between germline ends came to 22 bases. The CDR3 consists of 16 residues. The CDR3 sequence is CASSNPPRRGYNEAFF. In DNA form, the CDR3 reads TGTGCCAGTAGTAACCCCCCGCGAAGGGGGTACAATGAAGCTTTCTTT.

In this sample, this clone turned up a few times. The gene calls are TRBV7-8 and TRBJ1-6; TRBD1 agrees at 10 bases. This CDR3 comprises 14 residues. Trimming took 5 bases from V and 12 from J; bases not matched to a gene: 7. Germline CDR1 SGHVS, CDR2 FQNEAQ. CDR3 sequence (DNA): TGTGCCAGCAGCCGGGGACAGGGGCCGGTACCCCTCCACTTT. Translated: CASSRGQGPVPLHF.

The rearrangement uses TRBV7-6 and TRBJ1-1; 7 bases are a match to TRBD1. Germline V gene data show CDR1 as SGHVS and CDR2 as FNYEAQ. Unmatched junction bases numbered 10, after V lost 5 bases and J lost 1 base. CDR3 length: 16 residues. Written as DNA, the CDR3 is TGTGCCAGCAGCCAAGGGTTACAGGGGACGAACACTGAAGCTTTCTTT. Translation: CASSQGLQGTNTEAFF.

The chain carries TRBV3-1 (or the pseudogene TRBV3-2) and TRBJ2-7, with 7 bases fitting TRBD2. Per the germline V gene, CDR1 is LGHDT and CDR2 is YNNKEL (reference sequence). The CDR3 runs 15 residues. Unmatched junction bases numbered 8, after V lost 1 base and J lost 5 bases. The CDR3 region is CASSQVGAGVDEQYF. CDR3 coding DNA: TGTGCCAGCAGCCAAGTCGGGGCGGGAGTCGACGAGCAGTACTTC.

J is TRBJ1-1 and V is TRBV7-8, with D possibly matching TRBD1 (6 bases). The V and J ends lost 3 bases and 0 bases respectively, with 8 bases between them. Germline V gene lookup returns CDR1 SGHVS and CDR2 FQNEAQ. The CDR3 loop spans 14 amino acids. The CDR3 sequence: CASSFTGMNTEAFF. DNA for the CDR3: TGTGCCAGCAGCTTCACAGGGATGAACACTGAAGCTTTCTTT.

CDR3 sequence (DNA): TGCGCCAGCAGCTCTATACAAGGGAGAGAAAAAAAACTGTTTTTT. Translated, it gives CASSSIQGREKKLFF. The J gene is TRBJ1-4, the V gene TRBV5-1, with D unclear. Germline CDR1 SGHRS, CDR2 YFSETQ. V lost 3 bases and J 9 bases, leaving 18 bases between the germline ends. The length of the CDR3 is 15 residues.

This sequence joins TRBV19 and TRBJ1-4; D perhaps matches TRBD1 (5 bases). Germline CDR1 reads LNHDA; CDR2 reads SQIVND (reference sequence). CDR3 size: 13 residues. V was shortened by 4 bases and J by 3 bases, with 6 bases between the two germline ends. The CDR3, as DNA: TGTGCCAGTAGTAGGGGCCCTAATGAAAAACTGTTTTTT. It specifies CASSRGPNEKLFF.

The chain joins TRBV12-3 or TRBV12-4 to TRBJ1-1; D gene ambiguous. Trimming cost V 3 bases and J 5 bases, with 7 bases left between them. The CDR3 extends over 12 amino acids. The CDR3, as DNA: TGTGCCAGCAGTTTCTACAGTACTGAAGCTTTCTTT. It translates to CASSFYSTEAFF.

This clone was counted between two and nine times. The chain employs TRBV7-2 and TRBJ2-7, with no clear D. Deletions cut 1 base from V and 0 bases from J, with 7 bases between. The CDR3 consists of 14 residues. CDR1 SGHTA and CDR2 FQGNSA come from the germline V gene. The DNA of the CDR3 is TGTGCCAGCAGCTTAGGTGTCTACTCCTACGAGCAGTACTTC. Translation: CASSLGVYSYEQYF.

The rearrangement uses TRBV19 and TRBJ2-2, with D maybe TRBD2 (5 bases). The CDR3 is 14 amino acids. V dropped 3 bases and J dropped 8 bases, with 13 bases sitting between them. Germline V gene data show CDR1 as LNHDA and CDR2 as SQIVND (reference sequence). Written as DNA, the CDR3 is TGTGCCAGTAGTATTGGATTCACGGGGGGGGAGCTGTTTTTT. Its protein product is CASSIGFTGGELFF.

J is TRBJ2-7 and V is TRBV7-9, with 8 nucleotides matching TRBD1. Germline CDR1 is SEHNR and CDR2 is FQNEAQ (reference sequence). V trimming: 5 bases; J trimming: 0 bases; junction bases outside the gene matches: 3. The CDR3 is made up of 14 amino acids. In nucleotides, the CDR3 is TGTGCCAGCAGCCGGACAGGGACCTCCTACGAGCAGTACTTC. It yields the protein CASSRTGTSYEQYF.

The chain recombines TRBV18 with TRBJ2-3; 10 bases agree with TRBD2. V gave up 2 bases and J gave up 2 bases; unmatched junction bases: 4. Germline assignment: CDR1 KGHSH and CDR2 LQKENI. This CDR3 region has 16 residues. CDR3 coding DNA: TGTGCCAGCTCACCAATTGGACTAGCGGTCACAGATACGCAGTATTTT. This codes for CASSPIGLAVTDTQYF.

The genes are TRBV5-1 and TRBJ2-3; 9 bases are a match to TRBD1. Per the germline V gene, CDR1 is SGHRS and CDR2 is YFSETQ. This CDR3 spans 15 amino acids. J lost 7 bases, V lost 4 bases, and 10 bases had no gene match. For the CDR3, the DNA is TGCGCCAGCAGCGCTACCGGGACAGGGATCAATACGCAGTATTTT. This sequence encodes CASSATGTGINTQYF.